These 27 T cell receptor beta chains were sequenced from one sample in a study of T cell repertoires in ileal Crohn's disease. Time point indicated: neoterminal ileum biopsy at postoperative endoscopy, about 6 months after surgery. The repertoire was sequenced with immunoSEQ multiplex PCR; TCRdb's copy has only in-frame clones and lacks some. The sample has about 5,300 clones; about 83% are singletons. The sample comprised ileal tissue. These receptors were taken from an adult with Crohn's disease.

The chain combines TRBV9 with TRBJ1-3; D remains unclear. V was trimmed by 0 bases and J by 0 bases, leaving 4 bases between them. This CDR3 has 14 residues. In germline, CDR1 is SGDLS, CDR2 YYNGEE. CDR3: CASSVGLSGNTIYF. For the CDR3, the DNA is TGTGCCAGCAGCGTAGGACTCTCTGGAAACACCATATATTTT.

This chain's CDR3 is CASSQPGQGYEQYF. The CDR3 region has the DNA TGTGCCAGCTCACAACCGGGACAGGGCTACGAGCAGTACTTC. This chain joins TRBV18 and TRBJ2-7; 9 positions match TRBD1. CDR1 is KGHSH and CDR2 is LQKENI in the germline V gene. The V segment lost 4 bases and the J segment 3 bases; nucleotides outside the gene matches: 4. The CDR3 has 14 amino acids.

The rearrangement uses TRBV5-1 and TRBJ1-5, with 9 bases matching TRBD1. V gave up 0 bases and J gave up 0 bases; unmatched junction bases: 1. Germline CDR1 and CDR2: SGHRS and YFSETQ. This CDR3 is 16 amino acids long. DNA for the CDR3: TGCGCCAGCAGCTTGGCGGGACAGGGTAGCAATCAGCCCCAGCATTTT. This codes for CASSLAGQGSNQPQHF. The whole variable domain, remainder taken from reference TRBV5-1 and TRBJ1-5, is KAGVTQTPRYLIKTRGQQVTLSCSPISGHRSVSWYQQTPGQGLQFLFEYFSETQRNKGNFPGRFSGRQFSNSRSEMNVSTLELGDSALYLCASSLAGQGSNQPQHFGDGTRLSIL.

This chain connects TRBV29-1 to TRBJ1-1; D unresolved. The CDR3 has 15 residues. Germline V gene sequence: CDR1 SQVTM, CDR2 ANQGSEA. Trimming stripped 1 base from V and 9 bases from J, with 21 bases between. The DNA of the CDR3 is TGCAGCGTTGAAGCGACGGATCTCCCATTTGGGCAAGCTTTCTTT. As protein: CSVEATDLPFGQAFF.

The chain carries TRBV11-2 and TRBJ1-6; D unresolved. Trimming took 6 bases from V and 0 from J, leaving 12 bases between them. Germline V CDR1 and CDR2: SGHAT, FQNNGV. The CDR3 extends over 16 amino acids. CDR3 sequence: CASRQDWSSYNSPLHF. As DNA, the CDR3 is TGTGCCAGCAGACAAGACTGGAGCTCCTATAATTCACCCCTCCACTTT.

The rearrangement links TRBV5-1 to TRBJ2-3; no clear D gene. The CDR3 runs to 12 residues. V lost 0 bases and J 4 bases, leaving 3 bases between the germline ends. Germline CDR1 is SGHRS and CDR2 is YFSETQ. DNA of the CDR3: TGCGCCAGCAGCTTGGGTGCAGATACGCAGTATTTT. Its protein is CASSLGADTQYF.

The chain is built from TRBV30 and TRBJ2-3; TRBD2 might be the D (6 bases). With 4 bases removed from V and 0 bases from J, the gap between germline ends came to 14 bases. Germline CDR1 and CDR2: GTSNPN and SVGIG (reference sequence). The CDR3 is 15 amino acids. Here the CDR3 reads CAWKPGGTSTDTQYF. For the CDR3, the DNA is TGTGCCTGGAAACCCGGGGGAACTAGCACAGATACGCAGTATTTT.

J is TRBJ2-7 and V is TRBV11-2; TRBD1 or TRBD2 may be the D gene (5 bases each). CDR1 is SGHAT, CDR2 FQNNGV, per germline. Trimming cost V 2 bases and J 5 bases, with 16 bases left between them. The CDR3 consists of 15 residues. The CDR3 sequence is CASSLTVAGTHEQYF. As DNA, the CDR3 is TGTGCCAGCAGCTTAACCGTCGCAGGGACCCACGAGCAGTACTTC.

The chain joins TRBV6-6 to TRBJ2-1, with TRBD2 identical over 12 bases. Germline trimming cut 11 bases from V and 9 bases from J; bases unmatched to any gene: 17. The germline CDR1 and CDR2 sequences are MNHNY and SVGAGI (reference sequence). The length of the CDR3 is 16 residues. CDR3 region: CAASPYLAGGVGEQFF. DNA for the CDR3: TGTGCCGCCTCCCCCTACCTAGCGGGGGGGGTCGGTGAGCAGTTCTTC.

The CDR3, as DNA: TGTGCCAGCAGTGGGGGGCTTGGGGGCAATCAGCCCCAGCATTTT. This gives the protein CASSGGLGGNQPQHF. This sequence joins TRBV25-1 and TRBJ1-5; perhaps TRBD1 as D (6 bases). Germline V gene sequence: CDR1 MGHDK, CDR2 SYGVNS. V was shortened by 4 bases and J by 2 bases, with 12 bases between the two germline ends. The CDR3 loop spans 15 amino acids. Together with reference TRBV25-1 and TRBJ1-5, the CDR3 gives the full variable domain: EADIYQTPRYLVIGTGKKITLECSQTMGHDKMYWYQQDPGMELHLIHYSYGVNSTEKGDLSSESTVSRIRTEHFPLTLESARPSHTSQYLCASSGGLGGNQPQHFGDGTRLSIL.

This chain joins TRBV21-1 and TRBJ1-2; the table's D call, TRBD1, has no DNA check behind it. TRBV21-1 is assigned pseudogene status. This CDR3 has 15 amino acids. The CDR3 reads CASPQGDSSKYGYTF. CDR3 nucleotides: TGTGCCAGCCCCCAGGGGGACTCCTCTAAGTATGGCTACACCTTC.

The CDR3 nucleotides are TGCGCCAGCAGCTTTAAGCGGGGGACCTACAATGAGCAGTTCTTC. Its translation is CASSFKRGTYNEQFF. This sequence joins TRBV5-1 and TRBJ2-1; 8 nucleotides match TRBD2. The ends lost 2 bases at V and 2 bases at J; junction bases unmatched: 3. There are 15 residues in the CDR3. Germline V gene sequence: CDR1 SGHRS, CDR2 YFSETQ.

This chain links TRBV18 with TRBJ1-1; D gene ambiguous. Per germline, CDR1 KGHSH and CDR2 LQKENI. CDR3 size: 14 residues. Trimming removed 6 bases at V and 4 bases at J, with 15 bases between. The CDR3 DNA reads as TGTGCCAGCTCCGTTACCGACGGGCGCACTGAAGCTTTCTTT. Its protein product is CASSVTDGRTEAFF.

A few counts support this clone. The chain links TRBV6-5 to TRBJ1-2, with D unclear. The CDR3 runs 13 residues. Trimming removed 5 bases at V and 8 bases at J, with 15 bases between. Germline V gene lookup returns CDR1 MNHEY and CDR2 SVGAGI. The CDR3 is CASSPEGSRGYTF. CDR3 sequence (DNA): TGTGCCAGCAGTCCCGAGGGATCTCGAGGCTACACCTTC.

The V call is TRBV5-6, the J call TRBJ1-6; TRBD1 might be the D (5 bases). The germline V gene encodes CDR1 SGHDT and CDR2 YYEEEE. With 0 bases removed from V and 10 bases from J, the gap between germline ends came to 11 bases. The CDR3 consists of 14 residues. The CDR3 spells CASSLAGVGSPLHF. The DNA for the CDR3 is TGTGCCAGCAGCTTGGCGGGGGTCGGGTCACCCCTCCACTTT.

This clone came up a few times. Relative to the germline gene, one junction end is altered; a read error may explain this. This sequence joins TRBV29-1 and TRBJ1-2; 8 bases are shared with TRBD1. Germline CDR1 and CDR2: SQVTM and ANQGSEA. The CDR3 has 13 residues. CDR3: CSVEGTGDYGYTF. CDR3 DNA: TGCAGCGTCGAAGGGACAGGTGACTATGGCTACACCTTC.

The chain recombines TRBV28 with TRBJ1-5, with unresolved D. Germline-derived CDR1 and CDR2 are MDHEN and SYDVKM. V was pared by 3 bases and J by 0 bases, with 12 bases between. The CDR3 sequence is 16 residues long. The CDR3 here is CASSLPAAYSNQPQHF. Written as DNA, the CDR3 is TGTGCCAGCAGTTTGCCGGCGGCTTATAGCAATCAGCCCCAGCATTTT.

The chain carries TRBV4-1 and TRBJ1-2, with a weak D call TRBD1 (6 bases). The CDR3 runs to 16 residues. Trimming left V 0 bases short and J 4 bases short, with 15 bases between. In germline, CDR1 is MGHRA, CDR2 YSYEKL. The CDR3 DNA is TGCGCCAGCAGCCAAGATCTGGGGGGGCGCGGCTATGGCTACACCTTC. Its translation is CASSQDLGGRGYGYTF.

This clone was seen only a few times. The CDR3 region has the DNA TGTGCCAGCAGTTACTCCGCAGAGTACGAGCAGTACTTC. This gives the protein CASSYSAEYEQYF. V usage is TRBV6-5 and J usage is TRBJ2-7; D unclear. V lost 0 bases, J lost 4 bases, and 7 bases lay in between. CDR3 length: 13 residues. The germline V gene has CDR1 MNHEY and CDR2 SVGAGI.

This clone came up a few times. In DNA form, the CDR3 reads TGTGCCATCAGTGAGGTGACAGGGAGGCCTTTCTTT. This translates into CAISEVTGRPFF. The chain links TRBV10-3 to TRBJ1-1; 7 nucleotides align to TRBD1. In germline, CDR1 is ENHRY, CDR2 SYGVKD. V lost 2 bases and J lost 12; bases outside the gene matches: 6. This CDR3 contains 12 residues.

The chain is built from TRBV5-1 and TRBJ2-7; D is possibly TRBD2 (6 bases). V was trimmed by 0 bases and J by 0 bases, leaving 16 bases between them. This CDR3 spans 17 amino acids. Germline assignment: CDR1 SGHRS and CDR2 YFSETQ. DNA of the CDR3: TGCGCCAGCAGCTTGGCTGGCCAGGGACTTATCTCCTACGAGCAGTACTTC. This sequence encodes CASSLAGQGLISYEQYF.

The CDR3 loop is CASSVGFGGETQYF. The CDR3 bases are TGTGCCAGCAGCGTAGGATTCGGAGGGGAGACCCAGTACTTC. The rearrangement joins TRBV9 to TRBJ2-5; a weak D match, TRBD2 (6 bases). CDR1 and CDR2 (germline): SGDLS, YYNGEE. Trimming left V 0 bases short and J 5 bases short, with 11 bases between. This CDR3 is built from 14 residues.

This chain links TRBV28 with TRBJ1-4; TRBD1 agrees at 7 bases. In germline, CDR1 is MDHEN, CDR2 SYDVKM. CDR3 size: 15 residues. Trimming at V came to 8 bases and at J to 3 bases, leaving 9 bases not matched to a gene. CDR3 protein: CASGDRVGANEKLFF. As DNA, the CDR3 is TGTGCCAGCGGCGACAGGGTGGGAGCTAATGAAAAACTGTTTTTT.

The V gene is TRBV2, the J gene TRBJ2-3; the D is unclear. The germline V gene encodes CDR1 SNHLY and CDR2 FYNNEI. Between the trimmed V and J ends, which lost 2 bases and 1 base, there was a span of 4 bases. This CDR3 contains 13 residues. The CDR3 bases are TGTGCCAGCAGTGAACGGGGCACAGATACGCAGTATTTT. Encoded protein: CASSERGTDTQYF.

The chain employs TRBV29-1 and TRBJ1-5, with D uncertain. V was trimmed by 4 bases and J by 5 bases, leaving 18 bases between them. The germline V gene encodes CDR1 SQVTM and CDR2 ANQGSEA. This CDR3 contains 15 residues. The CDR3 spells CSVATDATDDQPQHF. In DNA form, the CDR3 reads TGCAGCGTTGCAACGGACGCTACGGACGATCAGCCCCAGCATTTT.

The CDR3 bases are TGTGCCAGCAGCTTGAACCACTACGAGCAGTACTTC. Protein: CASSLNHYEQYF. The V call is TRBV5-6, the J call TRBJ2-7, with unresolved D. The CDR3 covers 12 residues. Trimming removed 1 base from V and 3 bases from J, with 5 bases in between. The V gene's germline CDR1 is SGHDT and CDR2 YYEEEE.

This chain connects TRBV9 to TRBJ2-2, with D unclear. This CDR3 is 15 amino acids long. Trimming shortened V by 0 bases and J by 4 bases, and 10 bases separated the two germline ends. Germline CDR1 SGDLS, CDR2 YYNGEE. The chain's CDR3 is CASSVGTWATGELFF. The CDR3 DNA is TGTGCCAGCAGCGTAGGGACGTGGGCCACCGGGGAGCTGTTTTTT.